The sequence of this T cell receptor beta chain was determined in a study of blood T cells in healthy people across ages. Isolated per sample were at least 7 million PBMCs. With each sample, at least 5 micrograms of total RNA were extracted. This clonotype was observed a handful of times. The target antigen is unknown. Overall study findings and caveats: Strong correlation existed between TCR beta diversity and naive T cell percentage. Per million T cells, TCR beta diversity dropped about linearly as age rose.

Next came a second PCR, run for about 7 to 12 cycles, which used a sample-barcoded 5' primer along with a J-beta primer mix. MiXCR, applied by TCRdb to the 5' RACE reads, yields one record per CDR3 protein. The table includes about 680,000 distinct CDR3 sequences, over 45% detected once. Germline lookup yields CDR1 SGHTA and CDR2 FQGTGA. The length of the CDR3 is 17 residues. V dropped 5 bases and J dropped 4; count of bases not matched to a gene: 15. J is TRBJ2-5 and V is TRBV7-3; 8 bases align to TRBD1. The clonotype originates from a woman aged 55-70 years in good health. Material: blood. DNA of the CDR3: TGTGCCAGCAGCAGGATAGGCGGACAGGGAAAGAGAGAGACCCAGTACTTC. Translation: CASSRIGGQGKRETQYF.